This entry lists 20 T cell receptor beta chains sequenced from one sample in a study of T-cell memory formation after mild COVID-19. Each CDR3 protein is one row after TCRdb ran MiXCR on the 5' RACE reads. This sample carries 25,000 to 30,000 distinct CDR3 sequences, around 12% of them seen once, and the ten largest clones take roughly 15%. The specimen sequenced was PBMCs or a T cell subset sorted from them (not recorded which). These receptors originate from an adult woman who had mild COVID-19 (a few samples of this study predate the infection). Cell type and time point are not known.

In this sample, this clonotype turned up many times. A read error may produce the germline difference seen at one junction end. The chain has TRBV7-7 and TRBJ2-2, with TRBD2 identical over 7 bases. The CDR3 runs to 16 residues. The germline V gene encodes CDR1 SSHAT and CDR2 FNYEAQ (reference sequence). This CDR3 reads CASSLAPREETGELFF. In nucleotides, the CDR3 is TGTGCTAGCAGCTTAGCACCCCGGGAGGAGACCGGGGAGCTGTTTTTT.

This clonotype came up many times. J is TRBJ2-2 and V is TRBV20-1, with TRBD1 matching over 8 bases. From germline, CDR1 is DFQATT and CDR2 SNEGSKA (reference sequence). This CDR3 region has 14 residues. J was trimmed by 5 bases and V by 5 bases; bases with no gene match: 7. Here the CDR3 DNA reads TGCAGTGCTCAGGGGGCTTGGAGTACCGGGGAGCTGTTTTTT. This sequence encodes CSAQGAWSTGELFF.

The V call is TRBV28, the J call TRBJ1-1; no firm D call. The CDR3 has 11 residues. The germline V gene has CDR1 MDHEN and CDR2 SYDVKM. Between the trimmed V and J ends, which lost 5 bases and 4 bases, there was a span of 5 bases. CDR3: CASSALTEAFF. The CDR3, as DNA: TGTGCCAGCAGTGCCCTCACTGAAGCTTTCTTT.

This clonotype has a count of ten or more. The chain is built from TRBV18 and TRBJ1-2; no clear D. The CDR3 covers 15 residues. V lost 2 bases and J lost 0, with 10 bases in between. CDR1 and CDR2 (germline): KGHSH, LQKENI. The CDR3 region has the DNA TGTGCCAGCTCACCAGGGAGGGTAGCTAACTATGGCTACACCTTC. Amino acid sequence: CASSPGRVANYGYTF.

In its sample, this clonotype was seen many times. The rearrangement uses TRBV20-1 and TRBJ2-1, with 13 bases identical to TRBD2. With V trimmed by 1 base and J by 9 bases, 9 bases remained unmatched. This CDR3 has 16 amino acids. Germline V lookup: CDR1 DFQATT, CDR2 SNEGSKA (reference sequence). This CDR3 is CSARGGTSGKVIEQFF. The CDR3 nucleotides read TGCAGTGCTAGAGGAGGGACTAGCGGGAAGGTGATTGAGCAGTTCTTC.

This clonotype was found many times. The chain couples TRBV20-1 to TRBJ2-4; D remains ambiguous. V lost 5 bases, J lost 7 bases, and 18 bases lay in between. CDR1 and CDR2 (germline): DFQATT, SNEGSKA (reference sequence). This CDR3 region has 14 residues. The CDR3 sequence is CSAHRLGDSNIQYF. In DNA, the CDR3 is TGCAGTGCTCACCGCCTAGGTGACTCGAACATTCAGTACTTC.

There are many counts of this clonotype. The chain has TRBV29-1 and TRBJ1-1, with D possibly being TRBD1 (6 bases). The CDR3 covers 15 residues. Trimming cost V 4 bases and J 1 base, with 16 bases left between them. CDR1 is SQVTM and CDR2 is ANQGSEA in the germline V gene. This CDR3 reads CSVGGGVAENTEAFF. The CDR3 DNA is TGCAGCGTTGGAGGGGGGGTTGCGGAGAACACTGAAGCTTTCTTT.

Sample share makes this clonotype medium-sized. This rearrangement joins TRBV29-1 to TRBJ1-1; D is uncertain. The V and J ends lost 2 bases and 5 bases respectively, with 15 bases between them. The V gene's germline CDR1 is SQVTM and CDR2 ANQGSEA. The CDR3 is 14 residues long. This CDR3 reads CSVEPPARKTEAFF. CDR3 bases: TGCAGCGTTGAACCGCCCGCGAGGAAGACTGAAGCTTTCTTT.

This clonotype was counted ten times or more. The chain couples TRBV20-1 to TRBJ2-1; 10 nucleotides match TRBD2. This CDR3 comprises 14 residues. Germline values: CDR1 DFQATT, CDR2 SNEGSKA (reference sequence). J gave up 5 bases and V 8 bases, and 9 bases lay outside the gene matches. The CDR3 loop is CSPSNSGRDNEQFF. CDR3 DNA: TGCAGTCCATCTAACAGCGGGAGGGACAATGAGCAGTTCTTC.

This clonotype came up many times. The chain combines TRBV12-3 or TRBV12-4 with TRBJ1-2; D is possibly TRBD1 (5 bases). The germline V and J ends were trimmed by 7 bases and 4 bases, with 19 bases remaining between them. The CDR3 is made up of 15 amino acids. The CDR3 DNA follows: TGTGCCAGCACCCGGGGGGATTGGGGGTCCTATGGCTACACCTTC. It yields the protein CASTRGDWGSYGYTF.

Many counts were recorded for this clonotype. The rearrangement uses TRBV3-1 and TRBJ2-1; possibly TRBD2 for D (6 bases). Trimming removed 4 bases at V and 4 bases at J, with 11 bases between. The CDR3 is 14 amino acids. Germline V gene lookup returns CDR1 LGHDT and CDR2 YNNKEL (reference sequence). CDR3 in DNA: TGTGCCAGCAGCCCCCGCGGGATGTACAATGAGCAGTTCTTC. Protein product: CASSPRGMYNEQFF.

This clonotype was seen ten or more times. The J gene is TRBJ2-7, the V gene TRBV2; the match to TRBD2 covers 13 bases. The trim removed 6 bases at V and 3 bases at J, leaving 2 bases unmatched. Germline V CDR1 and CDR2: SNHLY, FYNNEI. The CDR3 runs to 14 residues. CDR3 nucleotide sequence: TGTGCCAGCAGGGGACTAGCGGGACGCTACGAGCAGTACTTC. Translated: CASRGLAGRYEQYF.

This clonotype was found many times. The CDR3 region has the DNA TGCAGTGTCGTTAAGGGACGCATGAACACTGAAGCTTTCTTT. This sequence encodes CSVVKGRMNTEAFF. The chain combines TRBV20-1 with TRBJ1-1; possible D gene TRBD1, 5 bases. Trimming took off 7 bases at V and 0 bases at J, with 15 bases between the two ends. This CDR3 has 14 residues. Germline values: CDR1 DFQATT, CDR2 SNEGSKA (reference sequence).

In this sample, this clonotype turned up many times. V usage is TRBV6-5 and J usage is TRBJ1-2; TRBD1 agrees at 8 bases. The length of the CDR3 is 18 residues. In germline, CDR1 is MNHEY, CDR2 SVGAGI. With V trimmed by 1 base and J by 8 bases, 18 bases remained unmatched. In DNA form, the CDR3 reads TGTGCCAGCAGTTACTACCCACCCCCTGGACAGGGACTAAAGGGCTACACCTTC. Translated: CASSYYPPPGQGLKGYTF.

In this sample, this clonotype turned up many times. The V gene is TRBV27, the J gene TRBJ1-1; D is undetermined. The V end was cut by 5 bases, the J end by 7 bases, with 23 bases between. The CDR3 contains 16 residues. Germline V CDR1 and CDR2: MNHEY, SMNVEV (reference sequence). The CDR3 is CASSPHTPDQISEAFF. Written as DNA, the CDR3 is TGTGCCAGCAGTCCCCATACCCCAGACCAGATAAGTGAAGCTTTCTTT.

This chain connects TRBV6-6 to TRBJ2-7, with D possibly being TRBD1 (6 bases). In germline, CDR1 is MNHNY, CDR2 SVGAGI (reference sequence). Trimming stripped 6 bases from V and 4 bases from J, with 19 bases between. CDR3 length equals 15 residues. CDR3 in DNA: TGTGCCAGCAGCAGTCACTCCGGGACAAAGTACGAGCAGTACTTC. It specifies CASSSHSGTKYEQYF.

Many counts were recorded for this clonotype. This rearrangement joins TRBV7-6 to TRBJ2-2, with 13 bases identical to TRBD2. Germline V gene lookup returns CDR1 SGHVS and CDR2 FNYEAQ. The CDR3 is 15 residues long. The J segment lost 8 bases and the V segment lost 5 bases, leaving 5 bases of the junction unmatched. CDR3 in amino acids: CASSTTSGRWGELFF. The DNA for the CDR3 is TGTGCCAGCAGCACGACTAGCGGGAGGTGGGGGGAGCTGTTTTTT.

Comment on this clonotype: A read error is possible here, since a much larger clone lies one base away. The V and J genes are TRBV29-1 and TRBJ1-1, with D hard to call. The germline V and J ends were trimmed by 8 bases and 0 bases, with 13 bases remaining between them. Germline assignment: CDR1 SQVTM and CDR2 ANQGSEA. The CDR3 totals 13 residues. The CDR3 here is CSSDLEMNTEAFF. Here the CDR3 DNA reads TGCAGCTCTGACCTCGAAATGAACACTGAAGCTTTCTTT.

This clonotype was observed many times. The rearrangement uses TRBV5-4 and TRBJ2-5, with TRBD1 matching over 7 bases. The CDR3 is 15 amino acids. V lost 4 bases and J lost 1; bases outside the gene matches: 7. Germline CDR1 and CDR2: SGHNT and YYREEE (reference sequence). The CDR3 region is CASSPRTGRQETQYF. DNA for the CDR3: TGTGCCAGCAGCCCCCGGACAGGCCGCCAAGAGACCCAGTACTTC.

At least ten counts were recorded for this clonotype. V gene TRBV12-3 or TRBV12-4 combines with J gene TRBJ2-5, with 11 bases aligning to TRBD2. The CDR3 has 15 amino acids. The junction had 8 bases not matched to a gene; V was cut back by 6 bases and J by 5 bases. The CDR3 region is CASSLSGGAMETQYF. The DNA for the CDR3 is TGTGCCAGCAGCCTTAGCGGGGGGGCGATGGAGACCCAGTACTTC.